A selection of T cell receptor beta chains follows, all from one sample in a study of cytomegalovirus exposure and HLA in healthy donors. The method was immunoSEQ multiplex PCR; TCRdb's version includes in-frame clones alone and lacks a portion of them. The data hold some 170,000 clones, with 90% to 97% observed a single time. The source material was PBMCs. Receptors originate from a woman aged 18-35 years in good health and CMV-seronegative. The CDR3 runs from the conserved cysteine through the conserved F or W. A D gene is named only where the DNA matches it firmly. The listing skips clone size in some rows; elsewhere it reads once, few, many or a size class.

d_call j_call v_call clone_size cdr3_aa cdr3_nt
NA TRBJ2-1 TRBV9 NA CASSATGQRQFF TGTGCCAGCAGCGCCACAGGGCAAAGGCAGTTCTTC
NA TRBJ2-1 TRBV9 NA CASSIGTAGMGNEQFF TGTGCCAGCAGCATTGGGACTGCCGGGATGGGGAATGAGCAGTTCTTC
TRBD2 TRBJ2-3 TRBV27 NA CASSSIAGGVDTQYF TGTGCCAGCAGTTCTATAGCGGGGGGCGTAGATACGCAGTATTTT
TRBD1 TRBJ2-7 TRBV5-1 NA CASSLGQGFYEQYF TGCGCCAGCAGCTTGGGACAGGGCTTCTACGAGCAGTACTTC
NA TRBJ1-3 TRBV4-3 NA CASSQGTGSGNTIYF TGCGCCAGCAGCCAAGGAACGGGCTCTGGAAACACCATATATTTT
TRBD1 TRBJ2-4 TRBV9 NA CASSSSTGAKNIQYF TGTGCCAGCAGCTCCTCGACAGGGGCCAAAAACATTCAGTACTTC
TRBD1 TRBJ2-2 TRBV15 NA CATSRGTANTGELFF TGTGCCACCAGCAGGGGGACAGCGAACACCGGGGAGCTGTTTTTT
TRBD2 TRBJ2-1 TRBV2 NA CASSARTSGSYNEQFF TGTGCCAGCAGTGCCAGGACTAGCGGCTCCTACAATGAGCAGTTCTTC
TRBD2 TRBJ2-7 TRBV7-2 NA CASSPRLAGAHEQYF TGTGCCAGCAGCCCTCGACTAGCGGGGGCTCACGAGCAGTACTTC
NA TRBJ2-3 TRBV4-3 once CASSQDLSGRRDTQYF TGCGCCAGCAGCCAAGATCTCTCCGGAAGGAGGGATACGCAGTATTTT
NA TRBJ1-5 TRBV6-1 NA CASSDGARGYQPQHF TGTGCCAGCAGTGATGGGGCACGCGGTTATCAGCCCCAGCATTTT
NA TRBJ1-4 TRBV6-6 few CASRTREKLFF TGTGCCAGCAGAACTAGGGAAAAACTGTTTTTT
TRBD2 TRBJ2-7 TRBV6-5 NA CASSYGAGRPYEQYF TGTGCCAGCAGTTATGGAGCGGGGAGGCCCTACGAGCAGTACTTC
NA TRBJ1-1 TRBV9 NA CASSIAPDRNTEAFF TGTGCCAGCAGCATAGCCCCCGACAGGAACACTGAAGCTTTCTTT
TRBD2 TRBJ2-2 TRBV11-2 once CASSLGPGLAGGELFF TGTGCCAGCAGCTTAGGGCCGGGACTAGCGGGCGGGGAGCTGTTTTTT
NA TRBJ1-2 TRBV6-5 NA CASQGYYGYTF TGTGCCAGCCAGGGGTATTATGGCTACACCTTC
TRBD1 TRBJ1-2 TRBV5-4 NA CASRLATGGDGYTF TGTGCCAGCAGACTTGCTACAGGGGGCGATGGCTACACCTTC
NA TRBJ2-3 TRBV7-2 NA CASSSQGSDTQYF TGTGCCAGCAGCTCCCAGGGGTCAGATACGCAGTATTTT
NA TRBJ2-1 TRBV9 NA CASSEIGVVWNEQFF TGTGCCAGCAGCGAAATAGGGGTAGTATGGAATGAGCAGTTCTTC
NA TRBJ2-5 TRBV13 NA CASSYQTQGETQYF TGTGCCAGCAGCTACCAAACGCAGGGGGAGACCCAGTACTTC
NA TRBJ1-4 TRBV19 NA CASSSLGHATNEKLFF TGTGCCAGTAGTAGCCTGGGACATGCAACTAATGAAAAACTGTTTTTT
NA TRBJ1-1 TRBV6-5 once CASSARGANTEAFF TGTGCCAGCTCCGCCAGAGGCGCAAACACTGAAGCTTTCTTT
NA TRBJ1-5 TRBV18 NA CASSGTLGHYQPQHF TGTGCCAGCTCAGGGACATTGGGTCATTATCAGCCCCAGCATTTT